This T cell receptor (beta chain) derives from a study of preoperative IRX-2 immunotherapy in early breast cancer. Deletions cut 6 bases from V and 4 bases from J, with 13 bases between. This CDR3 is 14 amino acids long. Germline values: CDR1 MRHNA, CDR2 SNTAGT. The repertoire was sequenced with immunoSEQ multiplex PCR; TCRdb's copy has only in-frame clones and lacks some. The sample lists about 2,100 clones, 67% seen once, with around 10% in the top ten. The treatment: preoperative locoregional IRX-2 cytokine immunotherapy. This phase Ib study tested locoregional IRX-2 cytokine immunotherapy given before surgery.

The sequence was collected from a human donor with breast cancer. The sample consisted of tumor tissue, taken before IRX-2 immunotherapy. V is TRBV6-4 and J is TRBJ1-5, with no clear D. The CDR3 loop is CASSRYEVNQPQHF. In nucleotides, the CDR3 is TGTGCCAGCAGCCGGTATGAGGTGAATCAGCCCCAGCATTTT.